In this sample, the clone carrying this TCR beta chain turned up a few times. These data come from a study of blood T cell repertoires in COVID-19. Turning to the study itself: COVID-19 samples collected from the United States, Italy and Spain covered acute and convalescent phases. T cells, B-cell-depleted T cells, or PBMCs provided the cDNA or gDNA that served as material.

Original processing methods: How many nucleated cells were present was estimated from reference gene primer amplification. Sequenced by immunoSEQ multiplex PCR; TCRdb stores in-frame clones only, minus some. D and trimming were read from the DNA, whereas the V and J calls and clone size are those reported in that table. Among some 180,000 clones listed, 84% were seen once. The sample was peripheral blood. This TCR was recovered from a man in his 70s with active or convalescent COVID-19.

CDR3 DNA: TGTGCCAGCAGCTTAGGCGGGAGCCACAATGAGCAGTTCTTC. This codes for CASSLGGSHNEQFF. V gene TRBV11-3 combines with J gene TRBJ2-1, with 7 positions matching TRBD2. Trimming at V came to 1 base and at J to 5 bases, leaving 2 bases not matched to a gene. Germline loops: CDR1 SGHNT, CDR2 YENEEA. The CDR3 has 14 residues.